These 16 T cell receptor beta chains came from one sample sequenced in a study of shared clonotypes between healthy human individuals. TCRdb's table, derived via immunoSEQ multiplex PCR, lists solely in-frame clones and lacks some. The table shows over 400,000 clones, with 95% to 97% occurring only once. The sequencing input was naive CD4+ T cells sorted from blood. The sample's subset: CD45RA+ positively selected. The source is a woman in her twenties or thirties in good health.

The chain uses TRBV5-4 and TRBJ2-2; 9 bases line up with TRBD2. Germline-derived CDR1 and CDR2 are SGHNT and YYREEE (reference sequence). V trimming: 1 base; J trimming: 6 bases; junction bases outside the gene matches: 10. This CDR3 contains 17 residues. The CDR3 sequence: CASSLLGASGISGELFF. CDR3 nucleotides: TGTGCCAGCAGCTTGTTGGGGGCTAGCGGGATTTCCGGGGAGCTGTTTTTT.

CDR3 DNA sequence: TGTGCCAGCAGTGCCAACCTAGGGACTGAAGCTTTCTTT. It translates to CASSANLGTEAFF. The chain is built from TRBV27 and TRBJ1-1; D gene unclear. The V gene's germline CDR1 is MNHEY and CDR2 SMNVEV (reference sequence). This CDR3 region has 13 residues. V dropped 5 bases and J dropped 5 bases, with 12 bases sitting between them.

The chain couples TRBV9 to TRBJ1-2; TRBD1 is a possible D gene (5 bases). V lost 6 bases, J lost 2 bases, and 11 bases lay in between. CDR1 is SGDLS and CDR2 is YYNGEE in the germline V gene. CDR3 length: 13 residues. The CDR3 DNA follows: TGTGCCAGCAACCCGACAGAAAACTATGGCTACACCTTC. Amino acid sequence: CASNPTENYGYTF.

The rearrangement links TRBV7-9 to TRBJ2-5; TRBD1 matches at 8 bases. Germline loops: CDR1 SEHNR, CDR2 FQNEAQ (reference sequence). CDR3 length: 15 amino acids. The V segment lost 3 bases and the J segment 1 base; nucleotides outside the gene matches: 4. The CDR3 region has the DNA TGTGCCAGCAGCTTCATGGGACAGGTCCAAGAGACCCAGTACTTC. Protein product: CASSFMGQVQETQYF.

V and J are TRBV21-1 and TRBJ2-7; the table calls TRBD2, which could not be checked here. TRBV21-1 is a documented pseudogene. The CDR3 is 18 amino acids. This CDR3 reads CASSKVDSGSLPHYEQYF. CDR3 DNA sequence: TGTGCCAGCAGCAAGGTGGATAGCGGGAGTCTACCGCACTACGAGCAGTACTTC.

This chain uses TRBV10-3 with TRBJ2-7, with D possibly matching TRBD2 (5 bases). In germline, CDR1 is ENHRY, CDR2 SYGVKD. V lost 4 bases, J lost 11 bases, and 18 bases lay in between. This CDR3 is 13 amino acids long. CDR3: CAISALDSTGEYF. In DNA form, the CDR3 reads TGTGCCATCAGTGCCTTGGACTCGACCGGGGAGTACTTC.

V is TRBV28 and J is TRBJ1-4; D perhaps matches TRBD1 (5 bases). Germline-derived CDR1 and CDR2 are MDHEN and SYDVKM. The V and J ends lost 6 bases and 10 bases respectively, with 18 bases between them. CDR3 length equals 14 residues. CDR3 sequence (DNA): TGTGCCAGCAGCCTAGGCGGGGACTTACGAAAACTGTTTTTT. Translating gives CASSLGGDLRKLFF.

The chain employs TRBV6-5 and TRBJ2-5; no reliable D call. V was shortened by 4 bases and J by 5 bases, with 14 bases between the two germline ends. CDR1 is MNHEY, CDR2 SVGAGI, per germline. CDR3 length equals 14 residues. The CDR3 is CASSFSHLRETQYF. Here the CDR3 DNA reads TGTGCCAGCAGTTTCTCACATTTGAGGGAGACCCAGTACTTC.

This chain connects TRBV5-1 to TRBJ2-7; D remains ambiguous. There are 14 residues in the CDR3. V gave up 5 bases and J gave up 0 bases, with 12 bases separating them. CDR1 is SGHRS, CDR2 YFSETQ, per germline. The CDR3 region has the DNA TGCGCCAGCAGGAGAAAAATGGACTCCTACGAGCAGTACTTC. It specifies CASRRKMDSYEQYF.

The V and J genes are TRBV25-1 and TRBJ2-1, with 10 bases that match TRBD2. Looked up from germline, CDR1 is MGHDK and CDR2 is SYGVNS. This CDR3 is built from 15 residues. The ends lost 3 bases at V and 10 bases at J; junction bases unmatched: 9. The CDR3 region has the DNA TGTGCCAGCAGTGAGGCCGGGACTAGCGAAGGGGAGCAGTTCTTC. It specifies CASSEAGTSEGEQFF. The complete variable domain, with remaining parts taken from reference TRBV25-1 and TRBJ2-1, reads EADIYQTPRYLVIGTGKKITLECSQTMGHDKMYWYQQDPGMELHLIHYSYGVNSTEKGDLSSESTVSRIRTEHFPLTLESARPSHTSQYLCASSEAGTSEGEQFFGPGTRLTVL.

CDR3 coding DNA: TGTGCCAGCAGCTTAGCCGGAGGTAATAACTTCGGCTACACCTTC. This encodes CASSLAGGNNFGYTF. The chain carries TRBV11-2 and TRBJ1-2; D gene uncertain. The germline V and J ends were trimmed by 1 base and 8 bases, with 17 bases remaining between them. The V gene's germline CDR1 is SGHAT and CDR2 FQNNGV. This CDR3 contains 15 residues.

The table lists this clone with a count of one. The chain joins TRBV30 to TRBJ2-3; D unclear. The CDR3 has 13 amino acids. V was cut by 4 bases and J by 0 bases, with 8 bases left in between. CDR1 is GTSNPN, CDR2 SVGIG, per germline (reference sequence). The CDR3 DNA reads as TGTGCCTGGAAAACCGCTAGCACAGATACGCAGTATTTT. As protein: CAWKTASTDTQYF.

The chain employs TRBV28 and TRBJ1-5, with D possibly TRBD1 on 6 matching bases. V dropped 5 bases and J dropped 7 bases, with 12 bases sitting between them. Germline CDR1 MDHEN, CDR2 SYDVKM. This CDR3 region has 13 residues. The CDR3 sequence: CASSLRGGQPQHF. For the CDR3, the DNA is TGTGCCAGCAGTCTGAGGGGGGGGCAGCCCCAGCATTTT.

This chain uses TRBV7-9 with TRBJ1-6, with D perhaps matching TRBD1 (5 bases). Looked up from germline, CDR1 is SEHNR and CDR2 is FQNEAQ (reference sequence). The ends were cut back, 0 bases at V and 16 bases at J, with 10 bases in the middle. The CDR3 loop spans 12 amino acids. The CDR3 loop reads CASSLASGGLHF. Written as DNA, the CDR3 is TGTGCCAGCAGCTTAGCGAGCGGGGGGCTCCACTTT.

The chain joins TRBV6-1 to TRBJ1-5; D is uncertain. This CDR3 has 14 residues. The ends were cut back, 8 bases at V and 0 bases at J, with 11 bases in the middle. Germline V gene data show CDR1 as MNHNS and CDR2 as SASEGT. CDR3: CASCGYPSNQPQHF. The DNA of the CDR3 is TGTGCCAGCTGTGGTTACCCTAGCAATCAGCCCCAGCATTTT.

The rearrangement uses TRBV28 and TRBJ1-5, with no clear D. Deletions cut 3 bases from V and 2 bases from J, with 17 bases between. CDR3 length equals 17 residues. Per the germline V gene, CDR1 is MDHEN and CDR2 is SYDVKM. The CDR3 is CASSFRSESFGNQPQHF. Here the CDR3 DNA reads TGTGCCAGCAGTTTCCGTTCTGAGTCGTTCGGCAATCAGCCCCAGCATTTT. The full variable domain, in which reference TRBV28 and TRBJ1-5 provide the parts outside the CDR3, is DVKVTQSSRYLVKRTGEKVFLECVQDMDHENMFWYRQDPGLGLRLIYFSYDVKMKEKGDIPEGYSVSREKKERFSLILESASTNQTSMYLCASSFRSESFGNQPQHFGDGTRLSIL.